The sequence of this T cell receptor beta chain was determined in a study of blood T cells in healthy people across ages. General study results and limits: Fewer expanded clones and more diversity marked long-lived versus aged donors. TCR beta diversity correlated strongly with naive T cell percentage. The unknown donor CMV status may have confounded expanded clonotype changes.

Primers used in a second PCR of about 7 to 12 cycles were a sample-barcoded 5' primer and a J-beta primer mix. TCRdb used MiXCR to reprocess the 5' RACE reads, holding one entry per CDR3 protein. The top ten hold 10% to 13% of the sample, which has 800,000 to 950,000 distinct CDR3 sequences, almost 30% seen once. Germline values: CDR1 SGHTA, CDR2 FQGNSA. With 1 base clipped from V and 4 bases from J, the junction kept 4 bases outside the gene matches. The CDR3 loop spans 16 amino acids. Many counts were recorded for this clonotype. Its antigen remains unknown. The same specimen was also included in a second study, on T cells of mothers and their children.

Source material: blood. This TCR came from a woman aged 40 to 49 in good health. The J gene is TRBJ2-1, the V gene TRBV7-2, with TRBD1 matching over 10 bases. The DNA for the CDR3 is TGTGCCAGCAGCTTAGATGGGACAGGGGTTTACAATGAGCAGTTCTTC. Translated, it gives CASSLDGTGVYNEQFF.